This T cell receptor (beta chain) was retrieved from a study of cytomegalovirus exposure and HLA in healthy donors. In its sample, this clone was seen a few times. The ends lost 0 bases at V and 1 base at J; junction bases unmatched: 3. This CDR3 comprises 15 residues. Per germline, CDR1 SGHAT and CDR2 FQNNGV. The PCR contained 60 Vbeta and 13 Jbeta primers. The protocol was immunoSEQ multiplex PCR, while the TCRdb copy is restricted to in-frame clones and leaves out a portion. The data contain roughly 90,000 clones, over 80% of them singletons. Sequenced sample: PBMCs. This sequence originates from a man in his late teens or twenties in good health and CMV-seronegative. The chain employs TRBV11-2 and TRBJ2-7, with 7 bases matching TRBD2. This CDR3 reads CASSLEAGPSYEQYF. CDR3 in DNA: TGTGCCAGCAGCTTAGAAGCGGGGCCATCCTACGAGCAGTACTTC.